The present TCR beta chain was sequenced within a study of neoadjuvant anti-PD-1 for oral cavity cancer. The CDR3 sequence is 12 residues long. Germline CDR1 and CDR2: SGHRS and YFSETQ. Trimming left V 0 bases short and J 6 bases short, with 3 bases between. A few counts support this clone. Profiled with immunoSEQ multiplex PCR; TCRdb holds only in-frame clones, not every one. The repertoire holds about 15,000 clones, more than 65% seen once, with 2.5% to 3% in the top ten. The sequence derives from a person between 40 and 85 years old with oral cavity squamous cell carcinoma. The sample was PBMCs, taken before nivolumab (anti-PD-1) treatment. V usage is TRBV5-1 and J usage is TRBJ1-4; D ambiguous. In DNA form, the CDR3 reads TGCGCCAGCAGCTTGGAGGATGAAAAACTGTTTTTT. It is translated as CASSLEDEKLFF. Supplemented by reference TRBV5-1 and TRBJ1-4, the full variable domain reads KAGVTQTPRYLIKTRGQQVTLSCSPISGHRSVSWYQQTPGQGLQFLFEYFSETQRNKGNFPGRFSGRQFSNSRSEMNVSTLELGDSALYLCASSLEDEKLFFGSGTQLSVL.